These 7 T cell receptor beta chains were sequenced from one sample in a study of identical twins (dated by TCRdb to about 2016). Library preparation used 5' RACE. Reads for this sample came from an Illumina HiSeq 2000. In-frame beta chains were kept once TCRdb had trimmed the public reads at Q25 with fastp and called clones with MiXCR. Duplicate CDR3 protein sequences are folded into a single record with the most common DNA and genes. A total of about 720,000 distinct CDR3 sequences appear in this sample, 8.5% to 9.5% of them only once. The leading ten clones occupy approximately 0.96% of the sample. The same sample was also studied in work on yellow fever vaccine responses in identical twins.

Sequencing was done on a sample of PBMCs. The receptors were gathered from a woman between 18 and 30 years old in good health.

This clonotype was detected a few times. The chain carries TRBV7-2 and TRBJ2-4, with 9 bases aligning to TRBD2. This CDR3 has 16 residues. The V segment lost 2 bases and the J segment 0 bases; nucleotides outside the gene matches: 2. Per germline, CDR1 SGHTA and CDR2 FQGNSA. CDR3 amino acids: CASSLNSGGAKNIQYF. Here the CDR3 DNA reads TGTGCCAGCAGCTTAAATAGCGGGGGAGCCAAAAACATTCAGTACTTC.

This clonotype was detected only a few times. The CDR3 DNA is TGTGCCAGCAGCTTAATTGCTAGCGGGTTGACAGATACGCAGTATTTT. It encodes CASSLIASGLTDTQYF. The chain has TRBV11-2 and TRBJ2-3; 8 nucleotides agree with TRBD2. CDR3 length: 16 amino acids. V trimming: 2 bases; J trimming: 3 bases; junction bases outside the gene matches: 7. The V gene's germline CDR1 is SGHAT and CDR2 FQNNGV.

The J gene is TRBJ2-1, the V gene TRBV19; a possible D gene is TRBD1 (5 bases). The ends were cut back, 7 bases at V and 4 bases at J, with 14 bases in the middle. Germline V CDR1 and CDR2: LNHDA, SQIVND (reference sequence). This CDR3 contains 14 residues. The CDR3 DNA sequence: TGTGCCAGTATGGGGCTTTTCGGTTACAATGAGCAGTTCTTC. Protein product: CASMGLFGYNEQFF.

In this sample, this clonotype turned up a few times. The gene calls are TRBV7-9 and TRBJ2-7; tentatively, D is TRBD2 (7 bases). Germline V lookup: CDR1 SEHNR, CDR2 FQNEAQ (reference sequence). Between the trimmed V and J ends, which lost 4 bases and 9 bases, there was a span of 28 bases. The CDR3 totals 17 residues. This CDR3 reads CASSSSPSTGYPGGQYF. The CDR3 DNA is TGTGCCAGCAGCTCCTCACCCTCGACAGGATACCCGGGGGGGCAGTACTTC.

This clonotype came up many times. The chain uses TRBV3-1 and TRBJ2-1, with 12 bases matching TRBD2. Germline trimming cut 1 base from V and 8 bases from J; bases unmatched to any gene: 12. The CDR3 extends over 18 amino acids. The germline CDR1 and CDR2 sequences are LGHDT and YNNKEL (reference sequence). The CDR3 spells CASSQAFLAGGPSDEQFF. The CDR3 DNA is TGTGCCAGCAGCCAAGCCTTTCTAGCGGGAGGGCCATCCGATGAGCAGTTCTTC.

This clonotype was seen a few times. The chain couples TRBV29-1 to TRBJ2-1, with D hard to call. The CDR3 runs 11 residues. V lost 2 bases and J lost 5, with 4 bases in between. The V gene's germline CDR1 is SQVTM and CDR2 ANQGSEA. CDR3 in amino acids: CSVESDNEQFF. As DNA, the CDR3 is TGCAGCGTTGAAAGCGACAATGAGCAGTTCTTC.

The V call is TRBV7-9, the J call TRBJ2-2; D is unresolved. The CDR3 has 16 residues. Per germline, CDR1 SEHNR and CDR2 FQNEAQ (reference sequence). Trimming removed 4 bases from V and 0 bases from J, with 12 bases in between. CDR3: CASSSPGSTNTGELFF. In DNA, the CDR3 is TGTGCCAGCAGCTCACCAGGAAGCACGAACACCGGGGAGCTGTTTTTT.